Following are 10 T cell receptor beta chains from one sample sequenced in a study of cytomegalovirus exposure and HLA in healthy donors. PCR was performed using 60 Vbeta and 13 Jbeta primers. Some clones are missing from TCRdb's copy, which holds only in-frame ones; the method was immunoSEQ multiplex PCR. The listing contains 180,000 or so clones. Sequencing input: PBMCs. These TCRs come from a woman younger than 30 in good health and CMV-seropositive.

Remarks on this clone: Relative to the germline gene, one junction end is altered; a read error may explain this. The V call is TRBV5-4, the J call TRBJ1-1; 8 bases match TRBD1. Germline assignment: CDR1 SGHNT and CDR2 YYREEE (reference sequence). This CDR3 has 12 residues. CDR3 amino acids: CASSIKTGVPFF. The CDR3 DNA reads as TGTGCCAGCAGCATCAAGACAGGGGTGCCCTTTTTT.

This chain joins TRBV5-1 and TRBJ2-3; D gene uncertain. Per germline, CDR1 SGHRS and CDR2 YFSETQ. The V end lost 5 bases, the J end lost 3 bases, and 7 bases lay between the germline ends. The CDR3 runs to 12 residues. DNA of the CDR3: TGCGCCAGCAGTCGGTCAACAGATACGCAGTATTTT. As protein: CASSRSTDTQYF. The full variable domain, completed using reference TRBV5-1 and TRBJ2-3, is KAGVTQTPRYLIKTRGQQVTLSCSPISGHRSVSWYQQTPGQGLQFLFEYFSETQRNKGNFPGRFSGRQFSNSRSEMNVSTLELGDSALYLCASSRSTDTQYFGPGTRLTVL.

The chain carries TRBV4-1 and TRBJ1-1; 10 bases are a match to TRBD1. The V and J ends lost 3 bases and 6 bases, in that order; junction bases with no gene match: 1. CDR1 and CDR2 from the germline V gene are MGHRA and YSYEKL. CDR3 size: 13 residues. The CDR3 sequence: CASSHDRGPEAFF. CDR3 coding DNA: TGCGCCAGCAGCCATGACAGGGGGCCTGAAGCTTTCTTT.

V gene TRBV2 combines with J gene TRBJ2-5, with D possibly being TRBD2 (5 bases). CDR3 size: 13 residues. Per the germline V gene, CDR1 is SNHLY and CDR2 is FYNNEI. V lost 1 base and J 11 bases, leaving 14 bases between the germline ends. CDR3: CASSEESYGGQYF. As DNA, the CDR3 is TGTGCCAGCAGTGAAGAATCTTACGGCGGGCAGTACTTC.

The chain is built from TRBV30 and TRBJ1-5, with D perhaps TRBD1 (5 bases). CDR1 and CDR2 (germline): GTSNPN, SVGIG (reference sequence). The ends were cut back, 1 base at V and 3 bases at J, with 13 bases in the middle. CDR3 length equals 15 residues. The CDR3 loop is CAWSEGGANNQPQHF. CDR3 in DNA: TGTGCCTGGAGTGAAGGTGGGGCGAACAATCAGCCCCAGCATTTT.

The chain uses TRBV4-3 and TRBJ2-5, with unresolved D. V was cut by 0 bases and J by 4 bases, with 6 bases left in between. Germline CDR1 reads LGHNA; CDR2 reads YSLEER. The CDR3 has 13 amino acids. In DNA form, the CDR3 reads TGCGCCAGCAGCCAAGACCTCAGAGAGACCCAGTACTTC. As protein: CASSQDLRETQYF.

This chain connects TRBV30 to TRBJ2-5; the D is unclear. V shed 4 bases and J shed 3 bases, with 6 bases lying between them. From germline, CDR1 is GTSNPN and CDR2 SVGIG (reference sequence). The length of the CDR3 is 11 residues. CDR3 nucleotides: TGTGCCTGGAAACTTAAAGAGACCCAGTACTTC. This encodes CAWKLKETQYF.

The CDR3 DNA follows: TGTGCCAGCAGCGGCCGGGGCACAGATACGCAGTATTTT. Translating gives CASSGRGTDTQYF. The rearrangement joins TRBV9 to TRBJ2-3; D not certain. Germline V gives CDR1 SGDLS, CDR2 YYNGEE. Deletions cut 3 bases from V and 1 base from J, with 6 bases between. The CDR3 length is 13 residues. The variable domain in full, completed from reference TRBV9 and TRBJ2-3, reads DSGVTQTPKHLITATGQRVTLRCSPRSGDLSVYWYQQSLDQGLQFLIQYYNGEERAKGNILERFSAQQFPDLHSELNLSSLELGDSALYFCASSGRGTDTQYFGPGTRLTVL.

The V and J genes are TRBV2 and TRBJ2-7, with 9 nucleotides matching TRBD2. In germline, CDR1 is SNHLY, CDR2 FYNNEI. This CDR3 spans 14 amino acids. V was clipped by 7 bases and J by 4 bases; unmatched bases: 8. In DNA form, the CDR3 reads TGTGCCAGCACCCATAGCGGGAGTCAATACGAGCAGTACTTC. This codes for CASTHSGSQYEQYF.

V is TRBV6-1 and J is TRBJ1-3; D is possibly TRBD1 (5 bases). This CDR3 contains 15 residues. V was cut by 8 bases and J by 2 bases, with 16 bases left in between. CDR1 is MNHNS and CDR2 is SASEGT in the germline V gene. CDR3 nucleotide sequence: TGTGCCAGCCACCGAACGGGACTACCTGGAAACACCATATATTTT. Its protein product is CASHRTGLPGNTIYF.